Included here is one TCR beta chain sequence, with context. The antigen this receptor binds is unknown. Per-nucleotide qualities are absent, and no much larger clonotype sits a single base away. The treatment or condition tag for this specimen amounts to: live attenuated yellow fever vaccine strain. At each blood-draw timepoint, two biological replicates of bulk PBMCs were obtained. PBMCs were isolated from peripheral blood using a standard Ficoll-Paque protocol. RNA was extracted with TriZol from bulk PBMCs, CD4 and CD8 fractions, and dextramer-positive and dextramer-negative fractions. The data were obtained in a study of T cells after yellow fever vaccination (dated by TCRdb to the late 2010s). Study-level background: The SMART-Seq v4 Ultra Low Input RNA kit was used to prepare libraries from fractions with low cell numbers. Bulk TCR alpha and beta repertoires were sequenced longitudinally to track T-cell clones before and after primary and booster YFV17D yellow fever vaccination. Two healthy male donors made up the cohort, one aged 18 to 30 years and the other aged 30 to 40 years. Bulk PBMC replicates and cell subsets were isolated from blood drawn at multiple timepoints before and after both primary and secondary immunization.

TCR cDNA was synthesized by 5'RACE template switching, which introduced a universal primer site and unique molecular identifiers. Priming for cDNA synthesis came from both the TCR alpha and TCR beta constant segments. Library amplification used two PCR steps, and the second PCR step added sample barcodes and sequencing adapters. Sequencing of the libraries was done on either Illumina HiSeq 2500 (2x100 bp) or NovaSeq (2x150 bp). The paper's data handling went like this. Demultiplexing of reads and collapsing into UMI consensus sequences were performed with MIGEC, and V(D)J alignment was carried out with MiXCR. Using edgeR on replicate PBMC samples, clonotypes were called vaccine-responding if FDR was below 0.01 and the log2 fold change was above 5 up to day 15. Each bulk clonotype received a CD4 or CD8 identity based on whether the sequenced CD4 or CD8 repertoire contained that clonotype at higher abundance. Using fastp at Q25 and MiXCR, TCRdb reprocessed the public reads and kept productive beta chains. Duplicate CDR3 protein sequences are folded into a single record with the most common DNA and genes. What appears here as the V and J calls and clone size reflects TCRdb's work, not the paper's. The sample table shows about 360,000 distinct CDR3 sequences, and under 7.5% are seen once. The top ten hold 15% of the sample.

The full study reports these points: A small share of clonotypes occurred in both CD4 and CD8 compartments, likely arising from convergent recombination. Compared with the primary T-cell response, the secondary T-cell response was faster but weaker, reaching its peak on day 5 rather than on day 15. Computational filtering was needed because FACS-sorted repertoires could contain abundant contaminating clonotypes from the bulk population. Only two donors were included in the study, so the extent to which the findings can be generalized is limited. After the booster, most of the clones that had expanded following primary vaccination were detected again (roughly 96% of CD4 and roughly 88% of CD8), which suggests that memory was broadly maintained.

In the germline V gene (reference sequence), CDR1 corresponds to DFQATT and CDR2 to SNEGSKA. The CDR3 contains 15 residues, cysteine and phenylalanine counted. Only the CDR3 portion is preserved as DNA: 45 bases, with reading frame beginning at the first base. The V end gives up 2 bases and the J end 2 bases, leaving 6 bases in the junction not matched to a gene. The sample consisted of PBMCs, taken 5 days after the yellow fever booster vaccination. Recombination connected TRBV20-1 to TRBJ2-1; 7 junctional bases match TRBD2. This receptor was taken from a man younger than 45 who received the YFV17D yellow fever vaccine. The nucleotide sequence is TGCAGTGCTAGACCGGAGCGGGGAGCCTACAATGAGCAGTTCTTC. This is translated as CSARPERGAYNEQFF.